A selection of T cell receptor beta chains follows, all from one sample in a study of human T cells and chemical hapten exposure. Via MiXCR, TCRdb re-called the RACE reads, giving one row per CDR3 protein. The sample carries under 85,000 distinct CDR3 sequences, approximately 10% recorded once. The sequencing used whole blood, collected in connection with sensitization to the hapten diphenylcyclopropenone (DPC). The receptors shown here come from a woman aged 50 to 60 with alopecia areata. Some clones in this sample may be carry-over from other donors' samples. Both conserved end residues are part of each CDR3. Each record gives: J gene, clone size, D gene, V gene, CDR3 DNA, CDR3 protein. A D gene is named only where the DNA matches it firmly. Some rows have no size entry. The others give once, few or many, or a class for an expanded clone.

>TRBJ2-3|few|TRBD2|TRBV4-2
TGTGCCAGCAGCCGAACCGAGGGACTAGCGGGAGCCCGAGGCACAGATACGCAGTATTTT
CASSRTEGLAGARGTDTQYF
>TRBJ2-1|.|.|TRBV20-1
TGCAGTGCTAGAGACCCCCAGTTGTACAATGAGCAGTTCTTC
CSARDPQLYNEQFF
>TRBJ2-7|many|TRBD1|TRBV5-1
TGCGCCAGCAGCTTGGAGCCCGGACAGGGCTACGAGCAGTACTTC
CASSLEPGQGYEQYF
>TRBJ1-1|few|.|TRBV7-9
TGTGCCAGCAGCTTAGTGGGGGACGGGACTGAAGCTTTCTTT
CASSLVGDGTEAFF
>TRBJ1-3|many|.|TRBV10-3
TGTGCCATCAGTGAGTCGGGCCGGGGTCCCTCTGGAAACACCATATATTTT
CAISESGRGPSGNTIYF
>TRBJ2-1|few|TRBD2|TRBV24-1
TGTGCCACCAGTGATTTCGGTCTAGCGGGAATCAATGAGCAGTTCTTC
CATSDFGLAGINEQFF
>TRBJ1-1|few|.|TRBV7-9
TGTGCCAGCAGCTTTGGAGGGACAAACACTGAAGCTTTCTTT
CASSFGGTNTEAFF
>TRBJ1-2|few|.|TRBV29-1
TGCGGCGGGGACTCCGGCTATGGCTACACCTTC
CGGDSGYGYTF
>TRBJ2-2|.|TRBD2|TRBV5-6
TGTGCCAGCACCGTTAGCGGGAGATTCGGGGAGCTGTTTTTT
CASTVSGRFGELFF
>TRBJ2-7|once|TRBD2|TRBV20-1
TGCAGTGCTCTTAGCGGGAGTGGGGACGAGCAGTACTTC
CSALSGSGDEQYF
>TRBJ2-1|.|.|TRBV7-3
TGTGCCAGCAGCTCCCCCAGGCACGCCTACAATGAGCAGTTCTTC
CASSSPRHAYNEQFF
>TRBJ1-5|.|.|TRBV5-5
TGTGCCAGCAGCTTGAACCCCTATAGCAATCAGCCCCAGCATTTT
CASSLNPYSNQPQHF
>TRBJ1-5|many|.|TRBV12-3/TRBV12-4
TGTGCCAGCAGCTCCGGGAGGGGGGCAGGCAATCAGCCCCAGCATTTT
CASSSGRGAGNQPQHF
>TRBJ1-2|many|TRBD1|TRBV5-1
TGCGCCAGCAGCTTGGGGGACAGTTCACGCGGCTACACCTTC
CASSLGDSSRGYTF
>TRBJ2-5|few|TRBD2|TRBV20-1
TGCAGTGCTAGTTTTCCGACTAGCGGGAGTGAGACCCAGTACTTC
CSASFPTSGSETQYF
>TRBJ2-5|many|TRBD2|TRBV25-1
TGTGCCAGCAGTGAGCCCCGACTAGCGGTACAAGAGACCCAGTACTTC
CASSEPRLAVQETQYF
>TRBJ2-1|many|TRBD2|TRBV30
TGTGCCTGGAGTCTTGGCGGGAGCTACAATGAGCAGTTCTTC
CAWSLGGSYNEQFF
>TRBJ1-2|many|TRBD1|TRBV24-1
TGTGCCACCAGTGATCGGACAGGGGGTGGCTACACCTTC
CATSDRTGGGYTF
>TRBJ2-2|many|.|TRBV18
TGTGCCAGCTCATCCAAAGAGACCGGGGAGCTGTTTTTT
CASSSKETGELFF
>TRBJ2-3|many|.|TRBV7-6
TGTGCCAGCAGCTTAGTCGACGGGAGCACAGATACGCAGTATTTT
CASSLVDGSTDTQYF
>TRBJ2-5|many|TRBD1|TRBV6-6
TGTGCCAGCAGTTACTCAGGACAGGGTCCGGAGACCCAGTACTTC
CASSYSGQGPETQYF
>TRBJ2-2|many|.|TRBV10-2
TGCGCCAGCAGTGAGGGGGTGCCCGGGGAGCTGTTTTTT
CASSEGVPGELFF
>TRBJ2-7|.|.|TRBV20-1
TGCAGTGCTAGAGCGGAGAGCTCCTACGAGCAGTACTTC
CSARAESSYEQYF
>TRBJ2-7|few|.|TRBV27
TGTGCCAGCAGTACCACACGACAGCCCTACGAGCAGTACTTC
CASSTTRQPYEQYF
>TRBJ2-5|many|.|TRBV4-1
TGCGCCAGCAGCCAGGCTAGCGTCTTGGTTCCAGAGACCCAGTACTTC
CASSQASVLVPETQYF
>TRBJ2-3|many|.|TRBV4-1
TGCGCCAGCAGCCAAGACTGGTCGGGAGCAATTGGTTTTACAGATACGCAGTATTTT
CASSQDWSGAIGFTDTQYF
>TRBJ2-1|many|.|TRBV6-2/TRBV6-3
TGTGCCAGCAGTCCCGGCAATGAGCAGTTCTTC
CASSPGNEQFF
>TRBJ1-1|.|.|TRBV5-1
TGCGCCAGCACGTATAATGCAGGGATGAACACTGAAGCTTTCTTT
CASTYNAGMNTEAFF
>TRBJ1-4|few|.|TRBV20-1
TGCAGTGCTAGGGGCGCGACAGGTGAAAAACTGTTTTTT
CSARGATGEKLFF
>TRBJ2-3|few|TRBD1|TRBV7-3
TGTGCCAGCAGCTCCACCGGGACAGGGGCCGATACGCAGTATTTT
CASSSTGTGADTQYF
>TRBJ1-5|many|TRBD1|TRBV9
TGTGCCAGCAGCGCCAGGACAGGTGGCAATCAGCCCCAGCATTTT
CASSARTGGNQPQHF
>TRBJ1-5|many|.|TRBV5-1
TGCGCCAGCAGCTTGAACGGGGCGAGCAATCAGCCCCAGCATTTT
CASSLNGASNQPQHF
>TRBJ2-7|many|TRBD1|TRBV13
TGTGCCAGCAGATCCTCGGGACAGGGGTACGAGCAGTACTTC
CASRSSGQGYEQYF
>TRBJ2-7|.|TRBD2|TRBV7-6
TGTGCCAGCAGCTTAAGGCTAGCGGGAACCTACGAGCAGTACTTC
CASSLRLAGTYEQYF
>TRBJ2-2|many|TRBD1|TRBV2
TGTGCCAGCAGTGTCGGGGGACAGGGCAGATCCGGGGAGCTGTTTTTT
CASSVGGQGRSGELFF
>TRBJ1-5|.|.|TRBV28
TGCGCTCTGGACGGGGGTCTCAATCAGCCCCAGCATTTT
CALDGGLNQPQHF
>TRBJ1-1|many|.|TRBV18
TGTGCCAGCTCACCTACCCGGGAGAACACTGAAGCTTTCTTT
CASSPTRENTEAFF
>TRBJ2-2|few|TRBD2|TRBV12-3/TRBV12-4
TGTGCCAGCAGTTTCTTGAACGGGGGGGCGAACACCGGGGAGCTGTTTTTT
CASSFLNGGANTGELFF
>TRBJ2-7|few|.|TRBV9
TGTGCCAGCAGCGTAGATAGGGCGGGACCCTACGAGCAGTACTTC
CASSVDRAGPYEQYF
>TRBJ2-3|few|.|TRBV11-2
TGTGCCAGCAGCCCGAGGCTGATGGGAGGCACAGATACGCAGTATTTT
CASSPRLMGGTDTQYF
>TRBJ1-2|few|.|TRBV6-1
TGTGCCAGCAGTGAAGGCCCAGGGGAGTATGGCTACACCTTC
CASSEGPGEYGYTF
>TRBJ1-1|many|.|TRBV6-1
TGTGCCAGCAGTGAGCGGGGAAAGAGGGACACTGAAGCTTTCTTT
CASSERGKRDTEAFF
>TRBJ2-2|many|.|TRBV6-5
TGTGCCAGCAGTACGGCTAGCGTAAACACCGGGGAGCTGTTTTTT
CASSTASVNTGELFF
>TRBJ2-7|many|.|TRBV7-2
TGTGCCAGCAGATCTCCGGCGGGGGCAGGAGTTCTGTACTTC
CASRSPAGAGVLYF
>TRBJ2-7|many|.|TRBV19
TGTGCCAGTAGTAACCAGGCGACCTACGAGCAGTACTTC
CASSNQATYEQYF
>TRBJ2-5|many|TRBD2|TRBV29-1
TGCAGCGTAAGCGCGAGTACTAGCGGACAAGAGACCCAGTACTTC
CSVSASTSGQETQYF
>TRBJ1-2|few|TRBD1|TRBV30
TGTGCCTGGAGTAAATGGACAGGGCTAAACTATGGCTACACCTTC
CAWSKWTGLNYGYTF
>TRBJ2-1|.|.|TRBV7-8
TGTGCCAGCAGCCCATCCGGGCGGAATGAGCAGTTCTTC
CASSPSGRNEQFF
>TRBJ2-1|many|TRBD1|TRBV4-2
TGTGCCAGCAGCCGGTCCCAACAGGGGGATGAGCAGTTCTTC
CASSRSQQGDEQFF
>TRBJ2-2|few|.|TRBV5-1
TGCGCCAGCAGCTTGCTACCGGGATTGAACACCGGGGAGCTGTTTTTT
CASSLLPGLNTGELFF
>TRBJ2-1|.|TRBD2|TRBV20-1
TGCAGTGCTAGAGAACTAGCGGGAGACGGGGGTGAGCAGTTCTTC
CSARELAGDGGEQFF
>TRBJ2-5|few|.|TRBV29-1
TGCAGCGGAGTGGCGGCGCAAGAGACCCAGTACTTC
CSGVAAQETQYF